A single sample gave rise to the 19 T cell receptor beta chains below, sequenced in a study of blood T cell repertoires in COVID-19. TCRdb's table, derived via immunoSEQ multiplex PCR, lists solely in-frame clones and lacks some. This table has some 65,000 clones, over 75% appearing once. The material sequenced was peripheral blood. The receptors were gathered from a man older than 75 with acute or convalescent COVID-19.

In DNA, the CDR3 is TGTGCCAGCAGAGCGGCGGGAGGGGTCTACGAGCAGTACTTC. It specifies CASRAAGGVYEQYF. The V and J genes are TRBV6-5 and TRBJ2-7; 9 bases fit TRBD2. There are 14 residues in the CDR3. J lost 3 bases, V lost 6 bases, and 6 bases had no gene match. Germline V gives CDR1 MNHEY, CDR2 SVGAGI.

The chain uses TRBV27 and TRBJ2-7; a possible D gene is TRBD1 (6 bases). Germline values: CDR1 MNHEY, CDR2 SMNVEV (reference sequence). This CDR3 region has 13 residues. The germline V and J ends were trimmed by 7 bases and 1 base, with 11 bases remaining between them. The CDR3 loop is CASKPQGSYEQYF. The CDR3 DNA is TGTGCCAGCAAGCCGCAGGGGTCCTACGAGCAGTACTTC.

The chain recombines TRBV30 with TRBJ1-1; D not resolved. V gave up 6 bases and J gave up 5 bases, with 7 bases separating them. CDR1 and CDR2 from the germline V gene are GTSNPN and SVGIG (reference sequence). CDR3 size: 10 residues. CDR3 amino acids: CACARTEAFF. DNA of the CDR3: TGTGCCTGTGCGAGGACTGAAGCTTTCTTT.

The chain uses TRBV7-2 and TRBJ2-7; 8 bases agree with TRBD2. This CDR3 spans 17 amino acids. Germline CDR1 is SGHTA and CDR2 is FQGNSA. J was trimmed by 3 bases and V by 4 bases; bases with no gene match: 14. The CDR3 DNA reads as TGTGCCAGCAGCTCACGGAATGGACTAGCATCCCTCTACGAGCAGTACTTC. Translation gives CASSSRNGLASLYEQYF.

The CDR3, as DNA: TGCGCCAGCAGCTTGGGAGGGTCGTACAATGAGCAGTTCTTC. As protein: CASSLGGSYNEQFF. The V and J genes are TRBV5-1 and TRBJ2-1; D perhaps matches TRBD2 (5 bases). The germline CDR1 and CDR2 sequences are SGHRS and YFSETQ. Trimming took 0 bases from V and 4 from J, leaving 8 bases between them. The CDR3 length is 14 residues.

The CDR3 here is CASSFTGGNEQFF. The CDR3 coding sequence is TGTGCCAGCAGTTTTACAGGGGGAAATGAGCAGTTCTTC. The rearrangement uses TRBV12-3 or TRBV12-4 and TRBJ2-1; 8 bases map to TRBD1. This CDR3 contains 13 residues. V shed 3 bases, J shed 7 bases, and the junction held 2 bases outside the gene matches.

The V gene is TRBV11-3, the J gene TRBJ1-2; 8 bases line up with TRBD1. V gave up 5 bases and J gave up 4 bases; unmatched junction bases: 15. Germline V gene sequence: CDR1 SGHNT, CDR2 YENEEA. The CDR3 extends over 17 amino acids. The CDR3 DNA sequence: TGTGCCAGCAGCCCCGGGACAGGACTCGAATACGGCTATGGCTACACCTTC. As protein: CASSPGTGLEYGYGYTF.

In nucleotides, the CDR3 is TGTGCCTGGAGCGCAGGGGAGAGGGGGGAGCAGTACTTC. Translating it yields CAWSAGERGEQYF. V and J are TRBV30 and TRBJ2-7; D perhaps matches TRBD1 (6 bases). The CDR3 consists of 13 residues. Germline assignment: CDR1 GTSNPN and CDR2 SVGIG (reference sequence). V lost 3 bases, J lost 7 bases, and 16 bases lay in between.

This chain links TRBV20-1 with TRBJ2-3; weak D call: TRBD2 (5 bases). The V gene's germline CDR1 is DFQATT and CDR2 SNEGSKA (reference sequence). CDR3 size: 11 residues. The ends were cut back, 5 bases at V and 6 bases at J, with 9 bases in the middle. Here the CDR3 reads CSAADWDTQYF. For the CDR3, the DNA is TGCAGTGCTGCGGACTGGGATACGCAGTATTTT.

V usage is TRBV11-2 and J usage is TRBJ2-7; 8 bases agree with TRBD1. The CDR3 has 13 amino acids. In germline, CDR1 is SGHAT, CDR2 FQNNGV. With 2 bases clipped from V and 7 bases from J, the junction kept 4 bases outside the gene matches. CDR3 residues: CASSLYRGNEQYF. The CDR3 bases are TGTGCCAGCAGCTTATACAGGGGGAATGAGCAGTACTTC.

The rearrangement links TRBV7-2 to TRBJ1-3; no clear D. V was trimmed by 0 bases and J by 2 bases, leaving 11 bases between them. Germline CDR1 SGHTA, CDR2 FQGNSA. The CDR3 runs 16 residues. The CDR3 here is CASSLAQSVAGNTIYF. DNA for the CDR3: TGTGCCAGCAGCTTAGCCCAATCGGTAGCTGGAAACACCATATATTTT.

This clone was seen more than once but under ten times. This chain connects TRBV9 to TRBJ1-2; 8 positions match TRBD1. From germline, CDR1 is SGDLS and CDR2 YYNGEE. V shed 5 bases and J 5 bases; nucleotides not matched to a gene: 8. CDR3 size: 14 residues. CDR3 bases: TGTGCCAGCAGTAGACAGGGGACGGGATATGGCTACACCTTC. The encoded protein is CASSRQGTGYGYTF.

The DNA for the CDR3 is TGTGCCCTCGGACAGGACACAGATACGCAGTATTTT. Its protein product is CALGQDTDTQYF. The chain links TRBV7-9 to TRBJ2-3; TRBD1 aligns across 7 bases. Trimming cost V 11 bases and J 2 bases; bases outside gene matches: 4. CDR3 length equals 12 residues. Germline CDR1 is SEHNR and CDR2 is FQNEAQ (reference sequence).

This clone was observed a few times. This chain connects TRBV18 to TRBJ1-5, with D maybe TRBD1 (5 bases). The V and J ends lost 3 bases and 7 bases respectively, with 10 bases between them. CDR1 and CDR2 (germline): KGHSH, LQKENI. The CDR3 extends over 13 amino acids. The CDR3 DNA follows: TGTGCCAGCTCACCGGGGCAAGACCAGCCCCAGCATTTT. It translates to CASSPGQDQPQHF.

The gene calls are TRBV10-2 and TRBJ2-1; D might be TRBD1 (6 bases). Germline V gives CDR1 WSHSY, CDR2 SAAADI. The CDR3 runs 18 residues. Trimming removed 2 bases from V and 2 bases from J, with 19 bases in between. The CDR3 reads CASSERAGSRGTYNEQFF. The CDR3, as DNA: TGCGCCAGCAGTGAGAGGGCAGGGAGTAGGGGGACCTACAATGAGCAGTTCTTC.

The chain joins TRBV9 to TRBJ2-5, with a weak D call TRBD1 (6 bases). This CDR3 spans 14 amino acids. The germline CDR1 and CDR2 sequences are SGDLS and YYNGEE. The germline V and J ends were trimmed by 3 bases and 2 bases, with 11 bases remaining between them. In DNA, the CDR3 is TGTGCCAGCAGCGATCGGACAGAACAAGAGACCCAGTACTTC. It is translated as CASSDRTEQETQYF.

This chain connects TRBV11-3 to TRBJ2-1; D is undetermined. This CDR3 has 13 residues. Trimming shortened V by 0 bases and J by 10 bases, and 10 bases separated the two germline ends. Germline CDR1 SGHNT, CDR2 YENEEA. The CDR3 sequence is CASSLDGGGEQFF. The CDR3 DNA follows: TGTGCCAGCAGCTTAGATGGTGGCGGCGAGCAGTTCTTC.

The V call is TRBV29-1, the J call TRBJ1-1, with D uncertain. This CDR3 contains 13 residues. Looked up from germline, CDR1 is SQVTM and CDR2 is ANQGSEA. Trimming removed 7 bases at V and 5 bases at J, with 17 bases between. In DNA, the CDR3 is TGCAGCGCCCGGCGGAACACTCTAACTGAAGCTTTCTTT. Its translation: CSARRNTLTEAFF.

The J gene is TRBJ1-2, the V gene TRBV30, with TRBD1 matching 8 bases. Trimming at V came to 3 bases and at J to 8 bases, leaving 17 bases not matched to a gene. This CDR3 has 16 residues. The germline gives CDR1 GTSNPN, CDR2 SVGIG (reference sequence). CDR3 sequence: CAWSKPLTGAYWGYTF. CDR3 coding DNA: TGTGCCTGGAGCAAACCCCTGACAGGGGCCTATTGGGGCTACACCTTC.